Listed below are T cell receptor beta chains from one sample, sequenced in a study of blood T cell repertoires in COVID-19. The protocol was immunoSEQ multiplex PCR, while the TCRdb copy is restricted to in-frame clones and leaves out a portion. The sample includes around 310,000 clones, about 89% seen only once; the top ten take over 8%. Sequenced input: PBMCs or T cells enriched from blood (not recorded which). These TCRs come from a woman in her thirties or forties who had recovered from COVID-19. CDR3s include the opening cysteine and the closing phenylalanine or tryptophan. A D gene is named only where the DNA matches it firmly. Where a row states a size, it is once, few, many or the class of an expanded clone; other rows omit it.

size,V,D,J,length,CDR3,DNA
NA,TRBV28,NA,TRBJ2-5,14,CASSLAGYQETQYF,TGTGCCAGCAGTTTAGCAGGTTATCAAGAGACCCAGTACTTC
NA,TRBV15,TRBD2,TRBJ2-7,17,CATSNTLRAGGPNEQYF,TGTGCCACCAGTAATACACTTCGGGCGGGAGGGCCTAACGAGCAGTACTTC
NA,TRBV6-4,TRBD2,TRBJ2-7,15,CATKNRAGEGYEQYF,TGTGCCACCAAGAATAGAGCGGGAGAGGGCTACGAGCAGTACTTC
NA,TRBV7-9,NA,TRBJ2-1,11,CASSLSREQFF,TGTGCCAGCAGCTTGTCCCGGGAGCAGTTCTTC
NA,TRBV5-4,TRBD2,TRBJ2-1,18,CASSSPLGGGDNYNEQFF,TGTGCCAGCAGCTCTCCGCTTGGCGGGGGGGATAATTACAATGAGCAGTTCTTC
NA,TRBV30,TRBD1,TRBJ2-7,15,CAWREPGQGVGEQYF,TGTGCCTGGAGAGAGCCGGGACAGGGGGTGGGTGAGCAGTACTTC
NA,TRBV7-2,TRBD2,TRBJ2-7,17,CASGASLAGGPRYEQYF,TGTGCCAGCGGGGCGTCCCTAGCGGGAGGGCCGCGATACGAGCAGTACTTC
NA,TRBV7-2,NA,TRBJ2-5,13,CASSNTIQETQYF,TGTGCCAGCAGCAACACAATCCAAGAGACCCAGTACTTC
NA,TRBV7-9,TRBD1,TRBJ2-3,14,CASTLGQGADTQYF,TGTGCCAGCACCCTCGGACAGGGCGCCGATACGCAGTATTTT
NA,TRBV7-2,TRBD1,TRBJ2-3,17,CASSSQGMGQGADTQYF,TGTGCCAGCAGCTCCCAGGGGATGGGACAGGGGGCAGATACGCAGTATTTT
NA,TRBV19,TRBD2,TRBJ2-7,14,CASSIAGGSYEQYF,TGTGCCAGTAGTATTGCGGGAGGCTCCTACGAGCAGTACTTC
NA,TRBV10-3,TRBD1,TRBJ1-1,12,CAIRDRATEAFF,TGTGCCATCAGAGACAGGGCCACTGAAGCTTTCTTT
NA,TRBV6-5,NA,TRBJ2-3,15,CASSYSNRDTDTQYF,TGTGCCAGCAGTTACTCGAACAGGGACACAGATACGCAGTATTTT
few,TRBV5-6,TRBD1,TRBJ2-1,11,CASRGDREQFF,TGTGCCAGCAGGGGGGACAGGGAGCAGTTCTTC
few,TRBV23-1,TRBD2,TRBJ2-5,15,CARAPGRGDQETQYF,TGCGCCAGGGCCCCGGGGCGGGGGGACCAAGAGACCCAGTACTTC
NA,TRBV4-3,NA,TRBJ1-2,15,CASSQDREDSYGYTF,TGCGCCAGCAGCCAAGACAGGGAAGATTCCTATGGCTACACCTTC